Each of the 23 T cell receptor beta chains below was sequenced from the same sample in a study of identical twins. TCRdb called the 5' RACE reads again in MiXCR, with one record for every CDR3 protein. Of some 900,000 distinct CDR3 sequences in the sample, 9% to 15% were seen once. This sample also belongs to another study, concerning yellow fever vaccine responses in identical twins.

Sample: PBMCs. Receptor source: a woman under 30 in good health.

The V and J genes are TRBV6-1 and TRBJ2-1; D not resolved. CDR1 MNHNS and CDR2 SASEGT come from the germline V gene. This CDR3 has 13 amino acids. Trimming left V 10 bases short and J 0 bases short, with 10 bases between. Here the CDR3 reads CANGPSSYNEQFF. DNA for the CDR3: TGTGCCAACGGGCCGAGCTCCTACAATGAGCAGTTCTTC.

This clonotype turned up a few times. This chain links TRBV6-4 with TRBJ2-3, with no clear D. The CDR3 contains 14 residues. The germline CDR1 and CDR2 sequences are MRHNA and SNTAGT. The V gene lost 6 bases and the J gene lost 4 bases, with 14 bases spanning the gap. CDR3 DNA: TGTGCCAGCAGCCCCCTGGGTTTCGCAGATACGCAGTATTTT. Translated: CASSPLGFADTQYF.

This clonotype was observed a few times. The rearrangement joins TRBV4-1 to TRBJ1-6, with D hard to call. Germline CDR1 reads MGHRA; CDR2 reads YSYEKL. The CDR3 is 12 residues long. Trimming shortened V by 1 base and J by 9 bases, and 4 bases separated the two germline ends. The CDR3, as DNA: TGCGCCAGCAGCCAAGTAGCTTCACCCCTCCACTTT. It codes for CASSQVASPLHF.

The sample holds a few counts of this clonotype. One end of the junction fails to match germline, which may point to a read error. The V and J genes are TRBV24-1 and TRBJ2-3; D possibly corresponds to TRBD2 (5 bases). Per germline, CDR1 KGHDR and CDR2 SFDVKD. This CDR3 is built from 12 residues. As DNA, the CDR3 is TGTGCCACCCGGGGTCTGGCAGATGCGCAGTATTTT. Translated: CATRGLADAQYF.

The J gene is TRBJ1-4, the V gene TRBV6-5; D is unresolved. Trimming removed 0 bases at V and 5 bases at J, with 10 bases between. CDR1 is MNHEY, CDR2 SVGAGI, per germline. CDR3 length: 15 residues. CDR3 loop: CASSYSVSENEKLFF. The CDR3 DNA follows: TGTGCCAGCAGTTACTCCGTGTCCGAGAATGAAAAACTGTTTTTT.

This chain links TRBV29-1 with TRBJ2-1, with TRBD2 matching over 9 bases. Losses at the gene ends were 3 bases for V and 9 bases for J; bases not matched to a gene: 9. This CDR3 spans 14 amino acids. The V gene's germline CDR1 is SQVTM and CDR2 ANQGSEA. The CDR3 region is CSVDRVAGVGEQFF. In DNA form, the CDR3 reads TGCAGCGTTGACCGAGTAGCGGGAGTAGGTGAGCAGTTCTTC.

This clonotype was detected many times. The chain uses TRBV12-3 or TRBV12-4 and TRBJ1-2; no firm D call. There are 10 residues in the CDR3. V dropped 3 bases and J dropped 7 bases, with 3 bases sitting between them. Written as DNA, the CDR3 is TGTGCCAGCAGTTTCGGTGGCTACACCTTC. Protein: CASSFGGYTF.

This clonotype was counted at least ten times. The chain has TRBV12-3 or TRBV12-4 and TRBJ2-1; D call uncertain. The V end was cut by 5 bases, the J end by 8 bases, with 4 bases between. The CDR3 totals 10 residues. CDR3 bases: TGTGCCAGCAGTCGAGATGAGCAGTTCTTC. Protein sequence: CASSRDEQFF.

The chain recombines TRBV29-1 with TRBJ2-5, with D possibly TRBD2 on 6 matching bases. The CDR3 has 12 amino acids. Germline V lookup: CDR1 SQVTM, CDR2 ANQGSEA. V was pared by 2 bases and J by 5 bases, with 9 bases between. The CDR3 reads CSVEQEGETQYF. CDR3 sequence (DNA): TGCAGCGTTGAACAGGAGGGGGAGACCCAGTACTTC.

The chain links TRBV9 to TRBJ2-1; the match to TRBD1 covers 9 bases. Germline V gene lookup returns CDR1 SGDLS and CDR2 YYNGEE. This CDR3 region has 15 residues. J gave up 7 bases and V 2 bases, and 7 bases lay outside the gene matches. This chain's CDR3 is CASSVGGQGNNEQFF. CDR3 bases: TGTGCCAGCAGCGTGGGGGGACAGGGAAATAATGAGCAGTTCTTC.

The rearrangement joins TRBV7-8 to TRBJ2-1; TRBD2 agrees at 8 bases. Germline V gene data show CDR1 as SGHVS and CDR2 as FQNEAQ. CDR3 length: 17 amino acids. The V gene end was trimmed by 0 bases and the J gene end by 2 bases; junction bases not matched to a gene: 6. CDR3 residues: CASSLAVTGGTYNEQFF. In DNA form, the CDR3 reads TGTGCCAGCAGCTTAGCAGTTACGGGAGGGACCTACAATGAGCAGTTCTTC.

This clonotype was counted only a few times. V is TRBV6-1 and J is TRBJ2-7, with D perhaps TRBD1 or TRBD2 (6 bases each). This CDR3 comprises 13 residues. Looked up from germline, CDR1 is MNHNS and CDR2 is SASEGT. Trimming took off 2 bases at V and 7 bases at J, with 12 bases between the two ends. The CDR3 spells CASSEFRGTEQYV. In DNA form, the CDR3 reads TGTGCCAGCAGTGAATTCCGGGGGACAGAGCAGTACGTC.

In this sample, this clonotype turned up a few times. This chain links TRBV2 with TRBJ1-4, with TRBD1 identical over 8 bases. This CDR3 is built from 14 residues. Trimming took 6 bases from V and 0 from J; bases not matched to a gene: 0. CDR1 and CDR2 (germline): SNHLY, FYNNEI. The CDR3 reads CASRGQATNEKLFF. CDR3 nucleotides: TGTGCCAGCAGGGGACAGGCAACTAATGAAAAACTGTTTTTT.

This clonotype was seen a few times. CDR3 sequence (DNA): TGTGCCAGCAGCCACCACCGGACAGGGAATCAGCCCCAGCATTTT. Protein product: CASSHHRTGNQPQHF. This rearrangement joins TRBV6-1 to TRBJ1-5; 8 bases map to TRBD1. V lost 6 bases to trimming and J lost 4 bases; unmatched junction nucleotides: 8. CDR1 and CDR2 (germline): MNHNS, SASEGT. The CDR3 runs 15 residues.

V and J are TRBV4-1 and TRBJ2-7; 9 bases agree with TRBD2. The ends lost 1 base at V and 4 bases at J; junction bases unmatched: 8. The length of the CDR3 is 16 residues. Germline-derived CDR1 and CDR2 are MGHRA and YSYEKL. CDR3 sequence reads: CASSQGLAGSMYEQYF. DNA for the CDR3: TGCGCCAGCAGCCAAGGGCTAGCGGGATCCATGTACGAGCAGTACTTC.

The chain is built from TRBV20-1 and TRBJ2-1; the D is unclear. The V and J ends lost 4 bases and 0 bases respectively, with 13 bases between them. Germline CDR1 DFQATT, CDR2 SNEGSKA (reference sequence). This CDR3 has 15 amino acids. The CDR3 DNA reads TGCAGTGCTACGGACGGCCAGTCCTCCTACAATGAGCAGTTCTTC. This translates into CSATDGQSSYNEQFF.

This chain uses TRBV20-1 with TRBJ2-1; 8 bases fit TRBD2. Germline-derived CDR1 and CDR2 are DFQATT and SNEGSKA (reference sequence). The CDR3 runs to 17 residues. Trimming took 1 base from V and 7 from J; bases not matched to a gene: 15. The CDR3, as DNA: TGCAGTGCTAGAGCAGCGGGAGCGGTAGTATCTTGGAATGAGCAGTTCTTC. It yields the protein CSARAAGAVVSWNEQFF.

This clonotype appeared a few times. The rearrangement joins TRBV4-1 to TRBJ2-1, with TRBD1 matching 8 bases. CDR3 size: 17 residues. V dropped 4 bases and J dropped 7; count of bases not matched to a gene: 15. The germline CDR1 and CDR2 sequences are MGHRA and YSYEKL. CDR3 nucleotide sequence: TGCGCCAGCAGCCCCGGGCGGGCGACAGGGGTAAGAAATGAGCAGTTCTTC. The encoded protein is CASSPGRATGVRNEQFF.

This clonotype was counted ten times or more. The V gene is TRBV5-1, the J gene TRBJ2-1; D unresolved. The V and J ends lost 0 bases and 5 bases respectively, with 12 bases between them. This CDR3 spans 15 amino acids. The germline V gene has CDR1 SGHRS and CDR2 YFSETQ. Here the CDR3 reads CASSLELRYDNEQFF. CDR3 coding DNA: TGCGCCAGCAGCTTGGAACTTCGATATGACAATGAGCAGTTCTTC. Variable domain in full (rest from reference TRBV5-1 and TRBJ2-1): KAGVTQTPRYLIKTRGQQVTLSCSPISGHRSVSWYQQTPGQGLQFLFEYFSETQRNKGNFPGRFSGRQFSNSRSEMNVSTLELGDSALYLCASSLELRYDNEQFFGPGTRLTVL.

In this sample, this clonotype turned up many times. The chain recombines TRBV4-2 with TRBJ2-2, with 16 bases lining up with TRBD2. Germline assignment: CDR1 LGHNA and CDR2 YNFKEQ. V trimming: 4 bases; J trimming: 6 bases; junction bases outside the gene matches: 8. CDR3 length: 18 amino acids. The CDR3 nucleotides are TGTGCCAGCAGCCCCGTGGGACTAGCGGGGGGGCATTCCGGGGAGCTGTTTTTT. It is translated as CASSPVGLAGGHSGELFF.

The chain uses TRBV6-6 and TRBJ1-1; no clear D. The V and J ends lost 6 bases and 1 base respectively, with 6 bases between them. The CDR3 consists of 12 residues. CDR1 is MNHNY and CDR2 is SVGAGI in the germline V gene (reference sequence). DNA for the CDR3: TGTGCCAGCAGGGCGCAGAACACTGAAGCTTTCTTT. Protein: CASRAQNTEAFF.

This clonotype was seen repeatedly, ten times or more. V gene TRBV10-3 combines with J gene TRBJ2-7; 7 positions agree with TRBD2. Unmatched junction bases numbered 7, after V lost 0 bases and J lost 2 bases. CDR1 is ENHRY and CDR2 is SYGVKD in the germline V gene. The CDR3 length is 16 residues. The CDR3 loop reads CAISESPGGLTYEQYV. The CDR3 DNA reads as TGTGCCATCAGTGAGTCACCGGGGGGACTTACCTACGAGCAGTACGTC.

This clonotype has just a few counts. The chain links TRBV28 to TRBJ1-1; D perhaps matches TRBD1 (5 bases). The CDR3 extends over 16 amino acids. Per germline, CDR1 MDHEN and CDR2 SYDVKM. Between the trimmed V and J ends, which lost 1 base and 5 bases, there was a span of 17 bases. CDR3 protein: CASSLYNLGRGTEAFF. The CDR3 DNA reads as TGTGCCAGCAGTTTATATAATCTGGGGCGGGGGACTGAAGCTTTCTTT.